This is a list of T cell receptor beta chains from one sample in a study of T cell repertoires and HLA-DP antigens. Assay: immunoSEQ multiplex PCR; the TCRdb copy retains only in-frame clones and omits some. The sample contains tens of thousands of clones, roughly 75% of which appear only once. No antigen is known for these receptors. Input material: CD4+ T cells from PBMCs. The source of these receptors is a man aged 60 to 75 in good health and CMV-seronegative. Both conserved end residues are part of each CDR3. Each record gives: D gene, clone size, V gene, J gene, CDR3 protein, CDR3 DNA. D genes are given only for firm matches. Clone size, where shown, is once, few, many, or a class for clones that have expanded.

>TRBD1|-|TRBV4-2|TRBJ1-1
CASSVNPGTAYTEAFF
TGTGCCAGCAGCGTGAACCCCGGGACAGCTTACACTGAAGCTTTCTTT
>TRBD1|-|TRBV28|TRBJ1-4
CASSLVRGRFATNEKLFF
TGTGCCAGCAGTTTGGTGAGGGGGCGGTTTGCAACTAATGAAAAACTGTTTTTT
>-|once|TRBV6-5|TRBJ1-1
CASSRRPQGTTEAFF
TGTGCCAGCAGTCGACGACCACAGGGTACGACTGAAGCTTTCTTT
>TRBD1|-|TRBV7-2|TRBJ1-5
CASSSFTGEGQPQHF
TGTGCCAGCAGCTCGTTTACAGGGGAGGGTCAGCCCCAGCATTTT
>-|few|TRBV2|TRBJ2-5
CASSRGPQETQYF
TGTGCCAGCAGTCGAGGCCCCCAAGAGACCCAGTACTTC
>TRBD2|-|TRBV30|TRBJ2-1
CAWSGSGGALEQFF
TGTGCCTGGAGTGGGAGCGGGGGGGCACTTGAGCAGTTCTTC
>-|once|TRBV7-9|TRBJ1-1
CASSLENTEAFF
TGTGCCAGCAGCTTGGAGAACACTGAAGCTTTCTTT
>-|-|TRBV7-9|TRBJ1-4
CASSKDGGLREKLFF
TGTGCCAGCAGCAAAGATGGGGGGCTGAGAGAAAAACTGTTTTTT
>-|-|TRBV7-2|TRBJ2-7
CASSPPAQGGEQYF
TGTGCCAGCAGCCCACCAGCGCAGGGGGGGGAGCAGTACTTC
>TRBD1|-|TRBV18|TRBJ2-5
CASSRTRQGSIQETQYF
TGTGCCAGCTCACGAACTCGACAGGGTTCGATACAAGAGACCCAGTACTTC
>TRBD1|-|TRBV19|TRBJ1-5
CASTRQGEGNQPQHF
TGTGCCAGTACCCGACAGGGAGAAGGCAATCAGCCCCAGCATTTT
>TRBD1|-|TRBV7-2|TRBJ1-2
CASSPPGTGTYGYTF
TGTGCCAGCAGCCCCCCCGGGACAGGGACCTATGGCTACACCTTC
>TRBD1|-|TRBV7-6|TRBJ2-1
CASSRQGSYNEQFF
TGTGCCAGCAGCCGACAGGGGTCGTACAATGAGCAGTTCTTC
>-|-|TRBV7-8|TRBJ2-7
CASSLTRDGAYEQYF
TGTGCCAGCAGCCTCACCCGGGACGGAGCCTACGAGCAGTACTTC
>-|many|TRBV4-1|TRBJ2-1
CASSQAQTSRAEQFF
TGCGCCAGCAGCCAAGCCCAGACTAGTCGGGCTGAGCAGTTCTTC
>-|-|TRBV6-1|TRBJ2-5
CASSGNTAQETQYF
TGTGCCAGCAGTGGGAACACGGCCCAAGAGACCCAGTACTTC
>-|-|TRBV19|TRBJ2-3
CASSAARGTDTQYF
TGTGCCAGTAGTGCTGCCCGGGGCACAGATACGCAGTATTTT
>-|-|TRBV7-2|TRBJ2-7
CASSLAGGSGGTYEQYF
TGTGCCAGCAGCTTAGCTGGGGGGTCAGGGGGAACCTACGAGCAGTACTTC
>-|once|TRBV5-4|TRBJ2-2
CASSLGTPNTGELFF
TGTGCCAGCAGCTTGGGTACCCCGAACACCGGGGAGCTGTTTTTT
>-|few|TRBV20-1|TRBJ2-7
CSAREHYEQYF
TGCAGTGCTAGGGAACACTACGAGCAGTACTTC
>-|-|TRBV5-6|TRBJ1-5
CASSLKGVGNQPQHF
TGTGCCAGCAGCTTGAAGGGGGTAGGCAATCAGCCCCAGCATTTT
>-|-|TRBV7-2|TRBJ2-4
CASSLRGAFHIQYF
TGTGCCAGCAGCCTCCGGGGGGCCTTTCACATTCAGTACTTC
>TRBD1|-|TRBV5-1|TRBJ2-7
CASRTGQGYEQYF
TGCGCCAGCAGGACCGGACAGGGCTACGAGCAGTACTTC
>TRBD1|-|TRBV7-2|TRBJ1-2
CASSLARQGINGYTF
TGTGCCAGCAGCTTAGCCAGACAGGGGATAAATGGCTACACCTTC
>TRBD1|-|TRBV28|TRBJ1-3
CASSFSTGGRNTIYF
TGTGCCAGCAGTTTTAGTACAGGGGGTAGAAACACCATATATTTT
>-|-|TRBV2|TRBJ2-2
CASSAQNTGELFF
TGTGCCAGCAGCGCGCAGAACACCGGGGAGCTGTTTTTT
>-|-|TRBV9|TRBJ2-3
CASSSRVGDTQYF
TGTGCCAGCAGCTCCCGTGTTGGGGATACGCAGTATTTT
>TRBD1|-|TRBV15|TRBJ1-3
CATSRDLGTGASGNTIYF
TGTGCCACCAGCAGAGATCTTGGGACAGGGGCCTCTGGAAACACCATATATTTT
>TRBD1|-|TRBV29-1|TRBJ1-2
CSVGTGGAGGYTF
TGCAGCGTTGGCACAGGGGGCGCGGGGGGCTACACCTTC
>-|-|TRBV28|TRBJ2-2
CASRRLAPTGELFF
TGTGCCAGCAGGCGGCTAGCGCCCACCGGGGAGCTGTTTTTT
>-|-|TRBV5-6|TRBJ1-2
CASSLVRDYGYTF
TGTGCCAGCAGCTTGGTCAGGGACTATGGCTACACCTTC